The T cell receptor (beta chain) under discussion was sequenced for a study of blood T cell repertoires in COVID-19. About the research overall: Acute-phase and convalescent COVID-19 samples originated in the United States, Italy and Spain.

The assay was immunoSEQ multiplex PCR, and TCRdb's table has in-frame clones only and misses some. The data show some 33,000 clones, with roughly 91% seen just once and roughly 0.99% held by the top ten. The CDR3 runs 15 residues. Germline CDR1 MDHEN, CDR2 SYDVKM. Trimming took off 6 bases at V and 7 bases at J, with 21 bases between the two ends. This receptor was taken from a man in his 70s with active or convalescent COVID-19. The chain couples TRBV28 to TRBJ1-2; D might be TRBD1 (5 bases). The sequencing input was peripheral blood. The CDR3 sequence: CASSPSWCRVCGYTF. CDR3 sequence (DNA): TGTGCCAGCAGCCCATCCTGGTGCAGGGTATGTGGCTACACCTTC.